Listed below are T cell receptor beta chains from one sample, sequenced in a study of T cells in Graves' hyperthyroidism and ophthalmopathy. One entry per CDR3 protein results from TCRdb running MiXCR on the multiplex PCR reads. The sample contains a few hundred thousand distinct CDR3 sequences, 18% of which appear only once. The sequencing input was blood. The receptor source for this set is a man younger than 30 with Graves' ophthalmopathy. CDR3s include the opening cysteine and the closing phenylalanine or tryptophan. Each record gives: V gene, D gene, J gene, clone size, CDR3 DNA, CDR3 protein. D genes are given only for firm matches. Rows may omit the clone size; those that give it use once, few, many or a size class.

v_call: TRBV6-1; d_call: .; j_call: TRBJ2-7; clone_size: many; cdr3_nt: TGTGCCAGCAGGCCCGGGACATCTACCTACGAGCAGTACTTC; cdr3_aa: CASRPGTSTYEQYF
v_call: TRBV7-6; d_call: .; j_call: TRBJ2-3; clone_size: many; cdr3_nt: TGTGCCAGCAGCTTAGAGGCCCTCCGTTATGGCACAGATACGCAGTATTTT; cdr3_aa: CASSLEALRYGTDTQYF
v_call: TRBV6-1; d_call: .; j_call: TRBJ1-1; clone_size: many; cdr3_nt: TGTGCCAGCAGTCCGCTAACAGGGATGAGCACTGAAGCTTTCTTT; cdr3_aa: CASSPLTGMSTEAFF
v_call: TRBV7-9; d_call: TRBD2; j_call: TRBJ2-1; clone_size: many; cdr3_nt: TGTGCCAGCAGCCCGACTAGCGGGGGGCGGGGTGAGCAGTTCTTC; cdr3_aa: CASSPTSGGRGEQFF
v_call: TRBV6-1; d_call: .; j_call: TRBJ1-2; clone_size: few; cdr3_nt: TGTGCCAGCGAAGGGAAAGGCTACACCTTC; cdr3_aa: CASEGKGYTF
v_call: TRBV5-1; d_call: .; j_call: TRBJ2-2; clone_size: many; cdr3_nt: TGCGCCAGCAGCTTGGTTGTCGGAAACACCGGGGAGCTGTTTTTT; cdr3_aa: CASSLVVGNTGELFF
v_call: TRBV7-3; d_call: TRBD2; j_call: TRBJ2-1; clone_size: many; cdr3_nt: TGTGCCAGCAGCTATTCAACGGGGGGCTCCTACAATGAGCAGTTCTTC; cdr3_aa: CASSYSTGGSYNEQFF
v_call: TRBV28; d_call: TRBD2; j_call: TRBJ2-5; clone_size: many; cdr3_nt: TGTGCCAGCAGTTTATACTCCCGGGGGGTCGAGGAGACCCAGTACTTC; cdr3_aa: CASSLYSRGVEETQYF
v_call: TRBV2; d_call: .; j_call: TRBJ1-4; clone_size: .; cdr3_nt: TGTGCCAGCAGCCCCGACAGGACCGCAGAAAAACTGTTTTTT; cdr3_aa: CASSPDRTAEKLFF
v_call: TRBV19; d_call: .; j_call: TRBJ1-5; clone_size: .; cdr3_nt: TGTGCCAGTAGTATCGCCCGGGATCAGCCCCAGCATTTT; cdr3_aa: CASSIARDQPQHF
v_call: TRBV7-8; d_call: .; j_call: TRBJ2-1; clone_size: many; cdr3_nt: TGTGCCAGCAGTAGACAGGCCTACAATGAGCAGTTCTTC; cdr3_aa: CASSRQAYNEQFF
v_call: TRBV24-1; d_call: .; j_call: TRBJ1-5; clone_size: many; cdr3_nt: TGTGCCACCAGTGATGCGACAGGACTTAATCAGCCCCAGCATTTT; cdr3_aa: CATSDATGLNQPQHF
v_call: TRBV3-1; d_call: .; j_call: TRBJ2-3; clone_size: many; cdr3_nt: TGTGCCAGCAGCCAAGGGGGGGATACTACGCAGTATTTT; cdr3_aa: CASSQGGDTTQYF
v_call: TRBV19; d_call: TRBD1; j_call: TRBJ2-7; clone_size: .; cdr3_nt: TGTGCCAGTAGTAAGACTCCGGGACAGGGATCGGGCGAGCAGTACTTC; cdr3_aa: CASSKTPGQGSGEQYF
v_call: TRBV12-3/TRBV12-4; d_call: TRBD1; j_call: TRBJ2-5; clone_size: few; cdr3_nt: TGTGCCAGCAGTTTCGGGGACAGACGCTTCCAAGAGACCCAGTACTTC; cdr3_aa: CASSFGDRRFQETQYF
v_call: TRBV7-3; d_call: TRBD2; j_call: TRBJ2-5; clone_size: few; cdr3_nt: TGTGCCAGCAGCCCCGCCGGGACTAAAGAGACCCAGTACTTC; cdr3_aa: CASSPAGTKETQYF